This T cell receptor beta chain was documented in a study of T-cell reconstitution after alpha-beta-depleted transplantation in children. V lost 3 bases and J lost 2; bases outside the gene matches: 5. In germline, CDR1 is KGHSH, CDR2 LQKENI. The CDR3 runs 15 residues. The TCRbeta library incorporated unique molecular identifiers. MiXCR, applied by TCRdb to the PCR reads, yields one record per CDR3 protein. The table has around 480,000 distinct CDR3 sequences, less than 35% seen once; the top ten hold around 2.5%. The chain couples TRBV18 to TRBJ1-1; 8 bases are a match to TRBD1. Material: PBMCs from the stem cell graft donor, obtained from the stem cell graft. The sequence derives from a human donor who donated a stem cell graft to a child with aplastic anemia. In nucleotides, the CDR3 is TGTGCCAGCTCACCGACCGACAGGGGTAACACTGAAGCTTTCTTT. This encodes CASSPTDRGNTEAFF.